This T cell receptor beta chain stems from a study of blood T cell repertoires in COVID-19. Study context: From the United States, Italy and Spain came samples of acute and convalescent COVID-19. PBMCs, B-cell-depleted T cells, or T cells were the source of the cDNA or gDNA that made up the material.

V gave up 5 bases and J gave up 0 bases; unmatched junction bases: 10. The germline gives CDR1 SGHVS, CDR2 FQNEAQ. The CDR3 is 17 amino acids. In the original workflow: Estimated nucleated cell counts came from reference gene primer amplification. Profiling relied on immunoSEQ multiplex PCR, and the TCRdb table lists in-frame clones only, not all of them. V and J calls and clone size are as listed in that table; D and trimming were resolved from the DNA. The sample consists of some 130,000 clones, approximately 82% of them appearing once. In its sample, this clone was seen once. The V call is TRBV7-8, the J call TRBJ2-1; TRBD2 matches at 7 bases. Sequenced sample: peripheral blood. The origin of this receptor is a man in his 60s who had recovered from COVID-19. CDR3 amino acids: CASSAILAESSYNEQFF. The CDR3 DNA follows: TGTGCCAGCAGCGCCATTCTAGCGGAGAGCTCCTACAATGAGCAGTTCTTC.